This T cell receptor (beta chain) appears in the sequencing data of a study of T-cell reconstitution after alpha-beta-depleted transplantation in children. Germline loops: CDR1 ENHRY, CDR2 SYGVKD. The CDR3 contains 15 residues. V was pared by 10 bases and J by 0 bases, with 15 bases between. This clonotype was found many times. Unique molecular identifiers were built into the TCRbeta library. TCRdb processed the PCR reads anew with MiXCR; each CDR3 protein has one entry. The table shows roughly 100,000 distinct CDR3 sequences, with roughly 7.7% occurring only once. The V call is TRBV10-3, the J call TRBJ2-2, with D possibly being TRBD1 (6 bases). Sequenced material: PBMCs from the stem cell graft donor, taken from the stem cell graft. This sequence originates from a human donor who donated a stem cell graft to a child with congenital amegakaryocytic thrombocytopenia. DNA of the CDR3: TGTGCCAGCGCCGCGCGGACAGCGAACACCGGGGAGCTGTTTTTT. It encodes CASAARTANTGELFF.